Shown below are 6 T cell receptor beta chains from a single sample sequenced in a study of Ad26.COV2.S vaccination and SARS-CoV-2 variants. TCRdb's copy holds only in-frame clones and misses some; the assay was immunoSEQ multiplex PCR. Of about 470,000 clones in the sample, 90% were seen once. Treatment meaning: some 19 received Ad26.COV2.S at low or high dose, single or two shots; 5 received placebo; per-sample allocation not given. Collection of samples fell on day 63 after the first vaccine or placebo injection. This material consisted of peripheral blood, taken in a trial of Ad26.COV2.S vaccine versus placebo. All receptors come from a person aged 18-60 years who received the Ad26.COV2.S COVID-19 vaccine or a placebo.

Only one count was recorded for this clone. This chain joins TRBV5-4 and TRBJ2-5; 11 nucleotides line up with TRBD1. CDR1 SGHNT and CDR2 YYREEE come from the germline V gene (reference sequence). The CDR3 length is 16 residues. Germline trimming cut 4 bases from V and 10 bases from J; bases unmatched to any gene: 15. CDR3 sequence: CASSQDRGRAGVGQYF. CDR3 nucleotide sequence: TGTGCCAGCAGCCAGGACAGGGGGCGGGCCGGGGTTGGCCAGTACTTC.

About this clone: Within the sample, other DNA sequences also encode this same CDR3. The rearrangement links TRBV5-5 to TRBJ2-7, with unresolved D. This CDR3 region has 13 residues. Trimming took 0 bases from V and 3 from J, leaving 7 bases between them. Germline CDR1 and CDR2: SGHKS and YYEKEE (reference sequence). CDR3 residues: CASSLGLNYEQYF. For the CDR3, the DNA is TGTGCCAGCAGCTTGGGCCTTAACTACGAGCAGTACTTC.

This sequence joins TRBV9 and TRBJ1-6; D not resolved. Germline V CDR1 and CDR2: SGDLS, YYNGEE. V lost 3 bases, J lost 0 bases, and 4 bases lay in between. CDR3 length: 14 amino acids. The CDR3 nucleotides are TGTGCCAGCAGCGAGAGCTCCTATAATTCACCCCTCCACTTT. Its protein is CASSESSYNSPLHF.

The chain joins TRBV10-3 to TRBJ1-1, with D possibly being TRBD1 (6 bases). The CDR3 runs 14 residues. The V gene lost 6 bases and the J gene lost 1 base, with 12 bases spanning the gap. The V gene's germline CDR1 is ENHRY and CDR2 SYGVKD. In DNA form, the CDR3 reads TGTGCCATCAGACCCGGGGGCCAGAACACTGAAGCTTTCTTT. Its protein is CAIRPGGQNTEAFF.

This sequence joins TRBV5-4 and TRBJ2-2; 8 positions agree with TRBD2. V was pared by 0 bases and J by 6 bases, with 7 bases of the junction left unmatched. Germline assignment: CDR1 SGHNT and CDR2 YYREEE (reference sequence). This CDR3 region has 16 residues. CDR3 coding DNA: TGTGCCAGCAGCTTGGGCGGACTAGCCCGGGCCGGGGAGCTGTTTTTT. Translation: CASSLGGLARAGELFF.

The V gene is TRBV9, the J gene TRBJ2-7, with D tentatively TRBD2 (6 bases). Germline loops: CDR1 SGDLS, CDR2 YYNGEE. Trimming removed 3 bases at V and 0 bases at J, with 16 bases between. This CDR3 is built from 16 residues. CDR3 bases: TGTGCCAGCAGCGCAGACCTAACGGACTACTCCTACGAGCAGTACTTC. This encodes CASSADLTDYSYEQYF.